This T cell receptor (beta chain) is drawn from a study of shared clonotypes between healthy human individuals. On the study more broadly: CD4 naive and CD4 memory each took three plates per donor, while CD8 naive took two and CD8 memory one. Study results and limitations: Against clonotypes common to all four donors, non-shared ones had lower generation probabilities.

Concerning this clone itself: The antigen remains unidentified.

Replicate PCRs for sorted subsets used 200 ng DNA; this equaled 25,000 to 35,000 T cell genomes. Sequencing was performed with immunoSEQ multiplex PCR; in TCRdb, only in-frame clones are kept and a portion is missing. There are some 1.5 million clones in the sample; approximately 97% occur only once, and roughly 1.2% lies in the top ten. The germline gives CDR1 SGHNT, CDR2 YYREEE (reference sequence). V shed 4 bases and J shed 4 bases, with 14 bases lying between them. CDR3 length: 15 residues. Negatively enriched CD4+ T cells were divided by CD45RA into naive and memory. The gene calls are TRBV5-4 and TRBJ2-2; D is possibly TRBD1 (7 bases). The sequencing sample was made of naive CD4+ T cells sorted from blood. Subset specified: CD45RA+ positively selected. The clonotype comes from a man in his thirties or forties in good health. The DNA of the CDR3 is TGTGCCAGCAGCCGGGGGACAGAGCTCACCGGGGAGCTGTTTTTT. It translates to CASSRGTELTGELFF.